Below are 30 T cell receptor beta chains sequenced from a single sample in a study of T-cell reconstitution after alpha-beta-depleted transplantation in children. A library of TCRbeta sequences, prepared with unique molecular identifiers, was generated. TCRdb re-called the PCR reads through MiXCR, storing one row per CDR3 protein. The sample shows roughly 66,000 distinct CDR3 sequences, roughly 4.5% of them seen only once. Here the sequenced sample was PBMCs, mostly from graft donor cells, taken 180 days after TCRalphabeta/CD19-depleted stem cell transplant. The source is a boy under two years old who had a stem cell transplant for acute myeloid leukemia, so the T cells may come from the graft donor.

In this sample, this clonotype turned up many times. The chain combines TRBV5-4 with TRBJ2-7; no clear D gene. V lost 4 bases to trimming and J lost 0 bases, with 14 bases between them. CDR1 is SGHNT and CDR2 is YYREEE in the germline V gene (reference sequence). The CDR3 spans 15 residues. For the CDR3, the DNA is TGTGCCAGCAGCCCTAGGGCCGAAAGCTCCTACGAGCAGTACTTC. It yields the protein CASSPRAESSYEQYF.

This clonotype was detected ten times or more. This chain uses TRBV10-3 with TRBJ2-1; 10 bases are shared with TRBD1. The ends lost 7 bases at V and 8 bases at J; junction bases unmatched: 2. Germline V CDR1 and CDR2: ENHRY, SYGVKD. This CDR3 spans 12 amino acids. CDR3 nucleotide sequence: TGTGCCATCACTGGGACAGGGGATGAGCAGTTCTTC. The encoded protein is CAITGTGDEQFF.

This clonotype showed up many times. The chain combines TRBV12-3 or TRBV12-4 with TRBJ2-3; the D gene is possibly TRBD1 (5 bases). V was clipped by 3 bases and J by 0 bases, with 10 bases between them. The CDR3 has 15 residues. CDR3 region: CASSFGAASTDTQYF. The CDR3 nucleotides are TGTGCCAGCAGTTTTGGGGCGGCGAGCACAGATACGCAGTATTTT.

This clonotype was seen repeatedly, ten times or more. V gene TRBV7-8 combines with J gene TRBJ2-1; D uncertain. V dropped 5 bases and J dropped 4 bases, with 9 bases sitting between them. CDR1 SGHVS and CDR2 FQNEAQ come from the germline V gene. CDR3 length equals 13 residues. The chain's CDR3 is CASSPRTYNEQFF. The CDR3 DNA reads TGTGCCAGCAGCCCTCGGACGTACAATGAGCAGTTCTTC.

This clonotype was observed at least ten times. The rearrangement links TRBV6-6 to TRBJ2-5; 8 bases align to TRBD2. The junction had 8 bases not matched to a gene; V was cut back by 4 bases and J by 4 bases. CDR1 is MNHNY and CDR2 is SVGAGI in the germline V gene (reference sequence). The CDR3 totals 15 residues. CDR3 in DNA: TGTGCCAGCAGTTTCCTCGGGGGGGTTACAGAGACCCAGTACTTC. Translation: CASSFLGGVTETQYF.

This clonotype has ten or more counts. The chain has TRBV11-2 and TRBJ2-3; D is possibly TRBD2 (5 bases). This CDR3 is 13 amino acids long. V shed 5 bases and J shed 6 bases, with 12 bases lying between them. Germline CDR1 SGHAT, CDR2 FQNNGV. The CDR3 sequence: CASSARTPDTQYF. The CDR3 bases are TGTGCCAGCAGCGCCCGGACTCCCGATACGCAGTATTTT. The full variable domain, its missing parts supplied by reference TRBV11-2 and TRBJ2-3, is EAGVAQSPRYKIIEKRQSVAFWCNPISGHATLYWYQQILGQGPKLLIQFQNNGVVDDSQLPKDRFSAERLKGVDSTLKIQPAKLEDSAVYLCASSARTPDTQYFGPGTRLTVL.

This clonotype appeared many times. This chain's CDR3 is CSARNRENEKLFF. The CDR3 DNA reads as TGCAGTGCTAGGAACAGGGAGAATGAAAAACTGTTTTTT. The chain is built from TRBV20-1 and TRBJ1-4, with D possibly matching TRBD1 (6 bases). Trimming cost V 3 bases and J 5 bases, with 10 bases left between them. This CDR3 is 13 amino acids long. Germline V gives CDR1 DFQATT, CDR2 SNEGSKA (reference sequence).

The table lists this clonotype with many counts. The CDR3 is CASSPPDSTDTQYF. For the CDR3, the DNA is TGCGCCAGCAGCCCCCCCGACAGCACAGATACGCAGTATTTT. The V gene is TRBV5-1, the J gene TRBJ2-3, with unresolved D. The CDR3 has 14 amino acids. Germline V gene lookup returns CDR1 SGHRS and CDR2 YFSETQ. Trimming removed 4 bases at V and 0 bases at J, with 9 bases between.

The chain employs TRBV7-3 and TRBJ2-7; 12 nucleotides line up with TRBD2. The germline gives CDR1 SGHTA, CDR2 FQGTGA. The CDR3 length is 14 residues. The junction had 3 bases not matched to a gene; V was cut back by 8 bases and J by 1 base. CDR3 in amino acids: CASVLAGGSYEQYF. The CDR3 DNA follows: TGTGCCAGCGTACTAGCGGGGGGATCCTACGAGCAGTACTTC.

This clonotype was recorded at least ten times. The V call is TRBV3-1, the J call TRBJ2-5; 7 positions agree with TRBD2. The CDR3 is made up of 16 amino acids. CDR1 and CDR2 (germline): LGHDT, YNNKEL (reference sequence). V dropped 3 bases and J dropped 2; count of bases not matched to a gene: 9. This chain's CDR3 is CASSHSASGAQETQYF. The DNA of the CDR3 is TGTGCCAGCAGCCACTCGGCTAGCGGAGCACAAGAGACCCAGTACTTC.

This clonotype was recorded many times. In nucleotides, the CDR3 is TGTGCCACCAGTATCGGTCCCGGAACCGGGGAGCTGTTTTTT. This sequence encodes CATSIGPGTGELFF. The chain recombines TRBV24-1 with TRBJ2-2; no clear D gene. CDR1 is KGHDR, CDR2 SFDVKD, per germline. The CDR3 is made up of 14 amino acids. The V end lost 6 bases, the J end lost 5 bases, and 12 bases lay between the germline ends.

This clonotype was recorded at least ten times. The chain uses TRBV6-5 and TRBJ2-1; a possible D gene is TRBD2 (6 bases). CDR1 and CDR2 from the germline V gene are MNHEY and SVGAGI. This CDR3 has 15 residues. Trimming took 6 bases from V and 4 from J, leaving 16 bases between them. The chain's CDR3 is CASSPRISGYNEQFF. In DNA, the CDR3 is TGTGCCAGCAGCCCAAGGATTAGCGGATACAATGAGCAGTTCTTC.

The table lists this clonotype with many counts. The V call is TRBV6-5, the J call TRBJ2-7; 8 bases match TRBD1. The CDR3 spans 14 residues. CDR1 is MNHEY and CDR2 is SVGAGI in the germline V gene. Trimming removed 1 base from V and 4 bases from J; junction bases left unmatched: 3. The CDR3 loop is CASSYFRGPYEQYF. CDR3 nucleotides: TGTGCCAGCAGTTACTTCAGGGGGCCGTACGAGCAGTACTTC.

This clonotype showed up many times. The rearrangement uses TRBV10-3 and TRBJ2-7; TRBD1 agrees at 10 bases. The ends lost 3 bases at V and 1 base at J; junction bases unmatched: 3. Germline V gene lookup returns CDR1 ENHRY and CDR2 SYGVKD. The CDR3 is 15 amino acids. In DNA, the CDR3 is TGTGCCATCAGTGAAAGACAGGGGGCATCCTACGAGCAGTACTTC. This encodes CAISERQGASYEQYF.

This clonotype was observed many times. The V gene is TRBV10-3, the J gene TRBJ2-4; no reliable D call. The CDR3 loop spans 13 amino acids. CDR1 and CDR2 from the germline V gene are ENHRY and SYGVKD. Trimming removed 0 bases from V and 16 bases from J, with 16 bases in between. CDR3 nucleotide sequence: TGTGCCATCAGTGAGTCGGGTAGTCCGGGTATTTACTTC. Its translation: CAISESGSPGIYF.

This clonotype was seen many times. The chain uses TRBV6-5 and TRBJ2-7; D uncertain. The V gene lost 5 bases and the J gene lost 5 bases, with 10 bases spanning the gap. The CDR3 runs to 12 residues. Germline V CDR1 and CDR2: MNHEY, SVGAGI. The CDR3 bases are TGTGCCAGCAGTGGCCCTTGGGACGAGCAGTACTTC. Encoded protein: CASSGPWDEQYF.

The rearrangement joins TRBV10-2 to TRBJ1-2; D is unclear. The CDR3 sequence is 14 residues long. Trimming left V 2 bases short and J 4 bases short, with 11 bases between. Per the germline V gene, CDR1 is WSHSY and CDR2 is SAAADI. The CDR3 coding sequence is TGCGCCAGCAGTGAGGCCCCAATCTCCTATGGCTACACCTTC. It codes for CASSEAPISYGYTF.

This clonotype was recorded at least ten times. The gene calls are TRBV5-1 and TRBJ2-2; D unclear. The CDR3 spans 15 residues. The V and J ends lost 4 bases and 2 bases respectively, with 12 bases between them. Germline loops: CDR1 SGHRS, CDR2 YFSETQ. CDR3 nucleotide sequence: TGCGCCAGCAGCGCACCCCTGGCCAACACCGGGGAGCTGTTTTTT. It is translated as CASSAPLANTGELFF.

This clonotype was seen at least ten times. The J gene is TRBJ2-1, the V gene TRBV29-1; D remains unclear. The CDR3 covers 13 residues. Germline V lookup: CDR1 SQVTM, CDR2 ANQGSEA. The germline V and J ends were trimmed by 6 bases and 4 bases, with 13 bases remaining between them. The CDR3: CSVPGPSYNEQFF. DNA for the CDR3: TGCAGCGTCCCTGGCCCGAGTTACAATGAGCAGTTCTTC.

This clonotype has at least ten counts. The chain uses TRBV5-6 and TRBJ1-1, with D possibly matching TRBD1 (6 bases). In germline, CDR1 is SGHDT, CDR2 YYEEEE. CDR3 length: 15 residues. V was clipped by 5 bases and J by 5 bases, with 19 bases between them. The CDR3 DNA reads TGTGCCAGCAGGTCGCGATGGGGGGGCAGGACTGAAGCTTTCTTT. It translates to CASRSRWGGRTEAFF. The whole variable domain, filled in from reference TRBV5-6 and TRBJ1-1, reads DAGVTQSPTHLIKTRGQQVTLRCSPKSGHDTVSWYQQALGQGPQFIFQYYEEEERQRGNFPDRFSGHQFPNYSSELNVNALLLGDSALYLCASRSRWGGRTEAFFGQGTRLTVV.

There are many counts of this clonotype. V is TRBV12-3 or TRBV12-4 and J is TRBJ1-5, with D unresolved. Trimming cost V 5 bases and J 3 bases, with 11 bases left between them. CDR3 size: 14 residues. CDR3 nucleotides: TGTGCCAGCAGTGCTTTGGGGATCAATCAGCCCCAGCATTTT. Protein: CASSALGINQPQHF.

This clonotype was seen at least ten times. The chain links TRBV20-1 to TRBJ2-1; D is unclear. The germline V and J ends were trimmed by 0 bases and 0 bases, with 9 bases remaining between them. The germline CDR1 and CDR2 sequences are DFQATT and SNEGSKA (reference sequence). The CDR3 totals 15 residues. The CDR3 nucleotides are TGCAGTGCTAGAGATTCGCGGAACTCCTACAATGAGCAGTTCTTC. This encodes CSARDSRNSYNEQFF.

This clonotype appeared many times. V is TRBV12-3 or TRBV12-4 and J is TRBJ2-7, with D maybe TRBD1 (6 bases). Deletions cut 2 bases from V and 9 bases from J, with 23 bases between. CDR3 length equals 16 residues. CDR3: CASSLWGSQGFGRQYF. The CDR3 DNA reads TGTGCCAGCAGTTTATGGGGGTCCCAGGGGTTTGGGCGGCAGTACTTC.

This clonotype was observed at least ten times. The chain recombines TRBV11-2 with TRBJ2-7; D uncertain. V lost 1 base, J lost 7 bases, and 8 bases lay in between. This CDR3 contains 12 residues. Germline V gene sequence: CDR1 SGHAT, CDR2 FQNNGV. This CDR3 reads CASSLGLLEQYF. The CDR3 DNA is TGTGCCAGCAGCTTAGGCCTCTTGGAGCAGTACTTC.

This clonotype has a count of ten or more. This chain uses TRBV4-3 with TRBJ2-7; the D gene is possibly TRBD1 (5 bases). Germline V CDR1 and CDR2: LGHNA, YSLEER. The CDR3 sequence is 15 residues long. V lost 0 bases and J 1 base, leaving 10 bases between the germline ends. The CDR3 DNA is TGCGCCAGCAGCCAAGATCTCCAGGGATCCTACGAGCAGTACTTC. Translated, it gives CASSQDLQGSYEQYF.

This clonotype appeared many times. The chain joins TRBV7-9 to TRBJ2-6, with D uncertain. This CDR3 is built from 16 residues. CDR1 and CDR2 (germline): SEHNR, FQNEAQ (reference sequence). Trimming took off 3 bases at V and 0 bases at J, with 9 bases between the two ends. CDR3 sequence (DNA): TGTGCCAGCAGCTTTGAAACCAGCTCTGGGGCCAACGTCCTGACTTTC. It translates to CASSFETSSGANVLTF.

This clonotype appeared many times. J is TRBJ2-1 and V is TRBV15, with 7 positions matching TRBD2. The V and J ends lost 2 bases and 10 bases, in that order; junction bases with no gene match: 5. The germline V gene encodes CDR1 LNHNV and CDR2 YYDKDF (reference sequence). The CDR3 consists of 13 residues. The CDR3 loop is CATSRMTSPEQFF. The CDR3 DNA reads TGTGCCACCAGCAGAATGACTAGCCCGGAGCAGTTCTTC.

This clonotype was recorded at least ten times. V is TRBV10-2 and J is TRBJ2-2, with TRBD1 matching 7 bases. Germline CDR1 is WSHSY and CDR2 is SAAADI. The V segment lost 4 bases and the J segment 4 bases; nucleotides outside the gene matches: 15. This CDR3 region has 18 residues. The CDR3 DNA reads as TGCGCCAGCAGTGTGGGGGACAGCAGAGTTGTTTTCACCGGGGAGCTGTTTTTT. It codes for CASSVGDSRVVFTGELFF.

This clonotype was detected many times. The chain carries TRBV6-5 and TRBJ2-5; 8 bases line up with TRBD2. The CDR3 has 14 residues. Germline V lookup: CDR1 MNHEY, CDR2 SVGAGI. V was pared by 4 bases and J by 3 bases, with 4 bases of the junction left unmatched. The CDR3 coding sequence is TGTGCCAGCAGTTTCTCGGGGGGGGAAGAGACCCAGTACTTC. Its protein is CASSFSGGEETQYF.

This clonotype was recorded at least ten times. The V gene is TRBV28, the J gene TRBJ2-7; the D call may be TRBD1 or TRBD2 (6 bases each). Germline CDR1 is MDHEN and CDR2 is SYDVKM. The CDR3 extends over 14 amino acids. Trimming pared 1 base from V and 8 bases from J, leaving 15 bases between. DNA for the CDR3: TGTGCCAGCAGTTTATCCGCAGGGGAGGTCCAGCAGTACGTC. It codes for CASSLSAGEVQQYV.